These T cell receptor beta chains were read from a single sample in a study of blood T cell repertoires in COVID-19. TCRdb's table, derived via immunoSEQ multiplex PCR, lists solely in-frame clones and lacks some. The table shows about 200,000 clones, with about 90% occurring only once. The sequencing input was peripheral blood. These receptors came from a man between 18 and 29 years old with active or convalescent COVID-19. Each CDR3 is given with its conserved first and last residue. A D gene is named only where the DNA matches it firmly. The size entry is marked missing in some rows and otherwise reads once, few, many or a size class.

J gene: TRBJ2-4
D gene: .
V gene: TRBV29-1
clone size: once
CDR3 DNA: TGCAGCGCTGAAGGGGGGCAGGAAAACATTCAGTACTTC
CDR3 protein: CSAEGGQENIQYF

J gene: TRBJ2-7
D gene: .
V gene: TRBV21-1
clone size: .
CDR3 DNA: TGTGCCAGCAGCAAAGATCTAGCGGAGGGTTACGAGCAGTACTTC
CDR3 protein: CASSKDLAEGYEQYF

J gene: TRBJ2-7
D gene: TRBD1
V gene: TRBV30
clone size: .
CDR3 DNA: TGTGCCTGGAGTGGGGACAGGGTCGAGCAGTACTTC
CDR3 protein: CAWSGDRVEQYF

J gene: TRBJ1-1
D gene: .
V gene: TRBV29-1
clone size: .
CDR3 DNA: TGCAGCGCCTACCTCAATTCGGGGGATTCCAACACTGAAGCTTTCTTT
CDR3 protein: CSAYLNSGDSNTEAFF

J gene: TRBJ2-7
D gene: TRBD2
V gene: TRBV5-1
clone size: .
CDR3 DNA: TGCGCCAGCAGCTTAGCGGGAGGAGATGCCTACGAGCAGTACTTC
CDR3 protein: CASSLAGGDAYEQYF

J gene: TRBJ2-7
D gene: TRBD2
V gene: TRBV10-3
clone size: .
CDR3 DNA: TGTGCCATCAGTGAGCTAACTAGCGGGATATCTCCCTACGAGCAGTACTTC
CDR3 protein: CAISELTSGISPYEQYF

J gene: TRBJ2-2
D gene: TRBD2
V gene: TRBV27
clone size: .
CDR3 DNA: TGTGCCAGCAGTAGACGGACTAGCGGGAGGGCGAACACCGGGGAGCTGTTTTTT
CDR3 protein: CASSRRTSGRANTGELFF

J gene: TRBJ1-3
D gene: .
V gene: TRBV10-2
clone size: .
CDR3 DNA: TGCGCCAGTCTCCGCGGGACCAACTCTGGAAACACCATATATTTT
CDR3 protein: CASLRGTNSGNTIYF

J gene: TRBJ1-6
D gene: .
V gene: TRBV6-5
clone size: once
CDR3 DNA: TGTGCCAGCAGGATGGGGAGGAGCCATAATTCACCCCTCCACTTT
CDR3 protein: CASRMGRSHNSPLHF

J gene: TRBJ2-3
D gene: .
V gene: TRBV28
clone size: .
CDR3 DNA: TGTGCCAGCAGTTTATACCCCTTGGAGGCAGATACGCAGTATTTT
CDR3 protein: CASSLYPLEADTQYF

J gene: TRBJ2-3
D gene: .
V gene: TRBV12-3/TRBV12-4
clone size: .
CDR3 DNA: TGTGCCAGCAGTTTTCGGGAAACAGATACGCAGTATTTT
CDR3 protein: CASSFRETDTQYF

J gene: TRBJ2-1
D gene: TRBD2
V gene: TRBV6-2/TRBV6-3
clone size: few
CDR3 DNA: TGTGCCAGCAGTTACTCGCCTACACTTAGCGGGAGTGGCAATGAGCAGTTCTTC
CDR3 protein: CASSYSPTLSGSGNEQFF

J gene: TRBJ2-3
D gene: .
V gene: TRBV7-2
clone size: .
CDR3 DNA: TGTGCCAGCAGCCCAGGGACAGATACGCAGTATTTT
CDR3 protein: CASSPGTDTQYF

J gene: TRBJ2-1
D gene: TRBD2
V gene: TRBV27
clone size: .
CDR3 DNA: TGTGCCAGCCTCGGACTAGCGGGAGGAGGTGAGCAGTTCTTC
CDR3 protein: CASLGLAGGGEQFF

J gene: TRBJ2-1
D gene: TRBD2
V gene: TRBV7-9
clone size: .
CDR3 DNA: TGTGCCAGCAGCTCGCCTAGCGGGAGGGCCGATGAGCAGTTCTTC
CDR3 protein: CASSSPSGRADEQFF

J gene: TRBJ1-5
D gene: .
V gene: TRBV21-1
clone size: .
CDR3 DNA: TGTGCCAGCAGCAAACCGGACAGGGGACAGCCCCAGCATTTT
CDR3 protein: CASSKPDRGQPQHF

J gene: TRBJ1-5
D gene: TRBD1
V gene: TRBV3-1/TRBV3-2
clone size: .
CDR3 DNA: TGTGCCAGCAGCCAAGCCCCGGACAGGTCTCAGCCCCAGCATTTT
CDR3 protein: CASSQAPDRSQPQHF

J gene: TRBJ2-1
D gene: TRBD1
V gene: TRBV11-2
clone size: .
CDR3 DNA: TGTGCCAGCAGCTTAGCCGGGACAGGGGGGCGTAATGAGCAGTTCTTC
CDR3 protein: CASSLAGTGGRNEQFF

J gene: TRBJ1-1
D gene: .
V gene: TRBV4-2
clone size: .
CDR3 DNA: TGTGCCAGCAGCCAAGATCTGGAGCCCACTGAAGCTTTCTTT
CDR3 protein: CASSQDLEPTEAFF